Below, one T cell receptor (beta chain) is given with its context. Antigen: not known. Researchers ran the PCR with 60 Vbeta and 13 Jbeta primers. Profiled with immunoSEQ multiplex PCR; TCRdb holds only in-frame clones, not every one. The data show about 190,000 clones, with 77% seen just once and roughly 2% held by the top ten. The sample belongs to a study of cytomegalovirus exposure and HLA in healthy donors. The study, taken as a whole, reports: According to the study, roughly 160 TCR beta chains were cytomegalovirus-associated. Prediction of most subjects' HLA-A and HLA-B alleles by TCR beta sequences was reportedly accurate.

The V end was cut by 6 bases, the J end by 0 bases, with 15 bases between. There are 17 residues in the CDR3. The V gene's germline CDR1 is LNHDA and CDR2 SQIVND (reference sequence). The sequencing input was PBMCs. The J gene is TRBJ1-6, the V gene TRBV19; D remains ambiguous. The clonotype comes from a woman in her twenties or thirties in good health and CMV-seropositive. This CDR3 reads CASSFHSSSSYNSPLHF. DNA for the CDR3: TGTGCCAGTAGCTTCCATAGTTCGAGCTCCTATAATTCACCCCTCCACTTT.